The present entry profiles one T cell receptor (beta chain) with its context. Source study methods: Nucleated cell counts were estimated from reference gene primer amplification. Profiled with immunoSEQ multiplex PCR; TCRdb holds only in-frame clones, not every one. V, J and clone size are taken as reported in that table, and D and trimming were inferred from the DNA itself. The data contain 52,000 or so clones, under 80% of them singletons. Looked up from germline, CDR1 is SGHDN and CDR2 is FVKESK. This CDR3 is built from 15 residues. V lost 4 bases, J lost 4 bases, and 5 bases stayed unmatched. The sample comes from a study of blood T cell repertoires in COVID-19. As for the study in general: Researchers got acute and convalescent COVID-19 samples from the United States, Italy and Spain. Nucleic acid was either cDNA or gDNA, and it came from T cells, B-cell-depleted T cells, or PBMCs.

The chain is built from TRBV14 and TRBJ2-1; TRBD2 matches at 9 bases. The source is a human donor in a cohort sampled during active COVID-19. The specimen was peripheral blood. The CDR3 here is CASSPGTSLYNEQFF. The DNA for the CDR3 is TGTGCCAGCAGCCCCGGGACTAGCTTATACAATGAGCAGTTCTTC.